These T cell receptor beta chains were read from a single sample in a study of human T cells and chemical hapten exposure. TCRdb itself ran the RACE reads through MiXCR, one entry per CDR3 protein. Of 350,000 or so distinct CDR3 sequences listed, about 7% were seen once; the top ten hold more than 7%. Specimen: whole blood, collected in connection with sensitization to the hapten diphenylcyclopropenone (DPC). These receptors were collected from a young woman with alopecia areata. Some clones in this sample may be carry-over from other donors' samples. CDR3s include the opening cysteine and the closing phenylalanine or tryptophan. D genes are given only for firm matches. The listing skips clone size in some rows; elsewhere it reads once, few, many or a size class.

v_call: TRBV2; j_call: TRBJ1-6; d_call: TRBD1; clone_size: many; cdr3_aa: CASRDGGQGHNSPLHF; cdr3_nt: TGTGCCAGCCGGGATGGGGGACAGGGACACAATTCACCCCTCCACTTT
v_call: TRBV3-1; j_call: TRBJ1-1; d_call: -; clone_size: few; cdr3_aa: CASSQVRQLNTEAFF; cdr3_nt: TGTGCCAGCAGCCAAGTTAGACAGCTGAACACTGAAGCTTTCTTT
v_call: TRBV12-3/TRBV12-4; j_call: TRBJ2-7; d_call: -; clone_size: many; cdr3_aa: CASSWGGDEQYF; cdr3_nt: TGTGCCAGCAGTTGGGGCGGCGACGAGCAGTACTTC
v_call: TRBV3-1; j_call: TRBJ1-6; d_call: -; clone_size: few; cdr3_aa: CASSQKRQILPSPLHF; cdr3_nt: TGTGCCAGCAGCCAGAAGAGGCAGATTCTACCTTCACCCCTCCACTTT
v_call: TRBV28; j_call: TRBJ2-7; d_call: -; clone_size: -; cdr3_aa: CASTLTVSYEQYF; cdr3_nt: TGTGCCAGCACTTTGACAGTCTCCTACGAGCAGTACTTC
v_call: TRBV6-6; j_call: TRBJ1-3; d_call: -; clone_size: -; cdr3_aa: CASITSGNTIYF; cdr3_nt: TGTGCCAGCATTACTTCTGGAAACACCATATATTTT
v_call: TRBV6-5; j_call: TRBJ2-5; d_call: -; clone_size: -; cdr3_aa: CASRALAEETQYF; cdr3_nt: TGTGCCAGCAGAGCCTTAGCGGAAGAGACCCAGTACTTC
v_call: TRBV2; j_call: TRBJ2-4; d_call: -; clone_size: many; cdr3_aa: CASSFETKAKNIQYF; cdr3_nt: TGTGCCAGCAGTTTTGAGACAAAGGCCAAAAACATTCAGTACTTC
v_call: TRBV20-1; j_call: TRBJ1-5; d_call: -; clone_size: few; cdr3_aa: CSASSADQPQHF; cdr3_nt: TGCAGTGCGAGCTCAGCGGATCAGCCCCAGCATTTT
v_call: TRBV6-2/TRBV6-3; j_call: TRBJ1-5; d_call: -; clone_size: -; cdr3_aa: CASSRGAYTISPQHF; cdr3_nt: TGTGCCAGCAGTCGGGGGGCATACACAATCAGCCCCCAGCATTTT
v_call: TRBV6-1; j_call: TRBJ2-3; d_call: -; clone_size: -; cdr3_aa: CASITGGVGTDTQYF; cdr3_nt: TGTGCCAGTATTACAGGGGGGGTTGGCACAGATACGCAGTATTTT